Described below is a single T cell receptor (beta chain) sequence and its context. Its matching antigen is unknown. This sample was taken from a study of a mutant IDH1 vaccine in newly diagnosed glioma. Study overall: Vaccine dosing followed radiotherapy by 4-6 weeks, or accompanied temozolomide cycles.

CDR3 length: 13 amino acids. The germline CDR1 and CDR2 sequences are GTSNPN and SVGIG (reference sequence). Trimming removed 3 bases at V and 0 bases at J, with 7 bases between. Described time point: week 35, safety follow-up. The study gave 300 ug of mutant IDH1 20-mer peptide per vaccine dose, with topical imiquimod. Across weeks 1, 3, 5, 7, 11, 15, 19 and 23, patients received a vaccination each time, eight in all. TCRdb keeps only in-frame clones here, not all; method: immunoSEQ multiplex PCR. This sample has about 33,000 clones, with approximately 82% found just once. This chain links TRBV30 with TRBJ2-3; tentative D call: TRBD1 (6 bases). The clonotype was recovered from a young woman with glioma. The source material was PBMCs, sampled from a glioma patient whose treatment included an IDH1 peptide vaccine. The CDR3 protein is CAWRGASTDTQYF. In DNA form, the CDR3 reads TGTGCCTGGAGGGGGGCTAGCACAGATACGCAGTATTTT.